This T cell receptor beta chain stems from a study of CD8 T cells in ankylosing spondylitis. Of note for this clonotype: No antigen is known for it. A read error may account for a junction end that differs from germline.

TCRdb re-called the 5' RACE reads with MiXCR, one entry per CDR3 protein. The top ten hold 16% of the sample, which has around 390,000 distinct CDR3 sequences, more than 20% seen once. There are 15 residues in the CDR3. The germline gives CDR1 SSHAT, CDR2 FNYEAQ (reference sequence). Notes on the study in general: Seven or eight highly homologous variants formed a TCR beta motif that appeared characteristic of ankylosing spondylitis blood.

The chain recombines TRBV7-7 with TRBJ2-5; weak D call: TRBD2 (6 bases). Sample: blood, either unsorted or a sorted T cell fraction (not recorded which). The sequence came from a male donor with ankylosing spondylitis. This CDR3 reads CASSLELRGWETQYF. CDR3 nucleotide sequence: TGTGCTAGCAGCTTAGAGTTGCGGGGTTGGGAGACCCAGTACTTC.